The TCR beta chain under discussion was sequenced for a study of vaccination and CD4 T cells after COVID-19. The study sequenced cultured CD4+ T cell DNA using the Oncomine TCR Beta short-read assay. Someone extracted genomic DNA from cultured CD4+ T cells. TCRdb itself ran the PCR reads through MiXCR, one entry per CDR3 protein. The table lists about 20,000 distinct CDR3 sequences, approximately 53% of them singletons. Treatment described: roughly 10-day PBMC culture with coronavirus spike peptide pools or control peptides (ViraFEST assay). Before TCRs were sequenced, ViraFEST expanded antigen-specific T cells with peptide pools. CDR3 length equals 18 residues. The V and J ends lost 2 bases and 11 bases, in that order; junction bases with no gene match: 18. Germline V gene sequence: CDR1 MDHEN, CDR2 SYDVKM. This clonotype is a singleton in its sample. Its antigen is unknown.

Input material: CD4+ T cells from blood, cultured in vitro. This clonotype was sampled from a human donor who had recovered from COVID-19. The chain links TRBV28 to TRBJ1-1; 12 bases align to TRBD1. CDR3 residues: CASSLTGQGARHSRRAFF. For the CDR3, the DNA is TGTGCCAGCAGTTTAACGGGACAGGGGGCTCGCCATTCACGGAGGGCTTTCTTT.